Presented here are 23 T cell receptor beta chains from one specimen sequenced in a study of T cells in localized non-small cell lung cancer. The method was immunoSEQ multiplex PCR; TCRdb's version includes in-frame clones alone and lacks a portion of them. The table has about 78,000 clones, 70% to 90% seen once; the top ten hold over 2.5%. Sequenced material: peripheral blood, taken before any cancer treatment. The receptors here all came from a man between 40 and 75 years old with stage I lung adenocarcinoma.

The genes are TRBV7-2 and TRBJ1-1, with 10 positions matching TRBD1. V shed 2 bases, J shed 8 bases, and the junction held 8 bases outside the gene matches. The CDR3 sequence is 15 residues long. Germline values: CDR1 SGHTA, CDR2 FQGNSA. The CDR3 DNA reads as TGTGCCAGCAGCTTACTTTTAGGGACAGGGGTCGAAGCTTTCTTT. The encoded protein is CASSLLLGTGVEAFF.

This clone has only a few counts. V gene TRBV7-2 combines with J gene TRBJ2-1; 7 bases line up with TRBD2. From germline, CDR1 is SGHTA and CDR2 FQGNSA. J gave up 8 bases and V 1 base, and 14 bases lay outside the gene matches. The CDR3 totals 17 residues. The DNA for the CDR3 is TGTGCCAGCAGCTTAGTCCAGGCGGGAGCCTGGGGGGATGAGCAGTTCTTC. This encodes CASSLVQAGAWGDEQFF.

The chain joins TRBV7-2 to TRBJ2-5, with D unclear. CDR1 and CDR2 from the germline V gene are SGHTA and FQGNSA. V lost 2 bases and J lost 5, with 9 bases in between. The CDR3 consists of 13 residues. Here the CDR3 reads CASSLNTRETQYF. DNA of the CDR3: TGTGCCAGCAGCTTAAACACCCGCGAGACCCAGTACTTC.

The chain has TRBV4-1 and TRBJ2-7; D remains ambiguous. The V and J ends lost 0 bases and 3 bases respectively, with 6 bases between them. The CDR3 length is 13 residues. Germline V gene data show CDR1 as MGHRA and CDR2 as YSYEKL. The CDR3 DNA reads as TGCGCCAGCAGCCAAGATGAAAACTACGAGCAGTACTTC. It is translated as CASSQDENYEQYF.

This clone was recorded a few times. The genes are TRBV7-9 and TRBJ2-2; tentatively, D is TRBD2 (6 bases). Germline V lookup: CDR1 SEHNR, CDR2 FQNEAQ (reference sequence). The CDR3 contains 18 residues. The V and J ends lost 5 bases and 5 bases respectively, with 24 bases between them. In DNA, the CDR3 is TGTGCCAGCAGCCCACGGGGTAGCGGTCCGGGGGAAACCGGGGAGCTGTTTTTT. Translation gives CASSPRGSGPGETGELFF.

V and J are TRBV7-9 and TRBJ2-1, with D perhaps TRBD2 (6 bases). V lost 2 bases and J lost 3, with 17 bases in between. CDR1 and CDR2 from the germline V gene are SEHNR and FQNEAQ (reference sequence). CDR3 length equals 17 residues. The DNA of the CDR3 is TGTGCCAGCAGCTTAATATCAATCCTAGCGAGCTACAATGAGCAGTTCTTC. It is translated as CASSLISILASYNEQFF.

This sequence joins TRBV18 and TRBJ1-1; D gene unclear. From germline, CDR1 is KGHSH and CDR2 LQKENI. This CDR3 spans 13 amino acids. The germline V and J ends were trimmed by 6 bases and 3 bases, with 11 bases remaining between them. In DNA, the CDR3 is TGTGCCAGCTCGGGCACCCCGGACACTGAAGCTTTCTTT. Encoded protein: CASSGTPDTEAFF.

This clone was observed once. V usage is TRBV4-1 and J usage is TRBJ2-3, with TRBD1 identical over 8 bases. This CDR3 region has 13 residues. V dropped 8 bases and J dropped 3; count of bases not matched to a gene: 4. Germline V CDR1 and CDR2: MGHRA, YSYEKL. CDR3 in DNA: TGCGCCAGCTTGGACAGGGCAACAGATACGCAGTATTTT. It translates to CASLDRATDTQYF.

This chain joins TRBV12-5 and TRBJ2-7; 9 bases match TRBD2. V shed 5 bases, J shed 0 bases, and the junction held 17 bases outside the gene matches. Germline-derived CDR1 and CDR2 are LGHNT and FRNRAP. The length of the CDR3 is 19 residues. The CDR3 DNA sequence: TGTGCTAGTGGTCCCCAAGCACTAAGCGGGAGGACCGTCTCCTACGAGCAGTACTTC. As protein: CASGPQALSGRTVSYEQYF. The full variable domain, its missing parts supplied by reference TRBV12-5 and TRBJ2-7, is DARVTQTPRHKVTEMGQEVTMRCQPILGHNTVFWYRQTMMQGLELLAYFRNRAPLDDSGMPKDRFSAEMPDATLATLKIQPSEPRDSAVYFCASGPQALSGRTVSYEQYFGPGTRLTVT.

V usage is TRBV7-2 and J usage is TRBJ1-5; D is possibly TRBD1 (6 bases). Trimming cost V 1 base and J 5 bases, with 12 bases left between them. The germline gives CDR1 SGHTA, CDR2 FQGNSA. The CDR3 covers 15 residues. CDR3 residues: CASSLVSGGYQPQHF. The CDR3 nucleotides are TGTGCCAGCAGCTTAGTTTCCGGGGGCTATCAGCCCCAGCATTTT.

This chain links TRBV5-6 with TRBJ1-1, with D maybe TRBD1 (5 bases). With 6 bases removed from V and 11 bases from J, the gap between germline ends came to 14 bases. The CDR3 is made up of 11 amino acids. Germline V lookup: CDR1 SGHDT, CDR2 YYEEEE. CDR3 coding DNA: TGTGCCAGCACCCGGGGCCACAGGGCTTTCTTT. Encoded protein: CASTRGHRAFF.

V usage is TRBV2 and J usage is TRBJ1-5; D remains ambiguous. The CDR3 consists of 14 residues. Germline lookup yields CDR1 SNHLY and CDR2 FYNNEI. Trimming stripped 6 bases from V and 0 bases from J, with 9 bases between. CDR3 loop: CASSPTNSNQPQHF. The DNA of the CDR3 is TGTGCCAGCAGCCCCACAAATAGCAATCAGCCCCAGCATTTT. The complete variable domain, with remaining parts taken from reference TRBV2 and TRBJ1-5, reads EPEVTQTPSHQVTQMGQEVILRCVPISNHLYFYWYRQILGQKVEFLVSFYNNEISEKSEIFDDQFSVERPDGSNFTLKIRSTKLEDSAMYFCASSPTNSNQPQHFGDGTRLSIL.

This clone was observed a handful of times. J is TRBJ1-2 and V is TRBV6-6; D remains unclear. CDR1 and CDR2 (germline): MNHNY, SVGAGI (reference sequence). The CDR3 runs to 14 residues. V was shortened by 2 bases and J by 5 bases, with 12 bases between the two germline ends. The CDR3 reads CASSYPGGKYGYTF. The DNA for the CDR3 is TGTGCCAGCAGTTACCCTGGTGGCAAGTATGGCTACACCTTC.

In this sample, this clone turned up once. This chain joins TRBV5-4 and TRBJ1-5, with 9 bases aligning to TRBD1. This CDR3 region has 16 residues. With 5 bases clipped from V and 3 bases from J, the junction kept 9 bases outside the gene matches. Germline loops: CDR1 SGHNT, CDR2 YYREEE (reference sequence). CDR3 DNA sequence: TGTGCCAGCAGACTAACAGGGGGCGCGGACAATCAGCCCCAGCATTTT. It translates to CASRLTGGADNQPQHF.

CDR3 region: CATTLGNSHTDTQYF. CDR3 sequence (DNA): TGTGCAACCACCCTCGGAAACAGCCACACAGATACGCAGTATTTT. This chain connects TRBV6-4 to TRBJ2-3; no clear D gene. CDR3 length: 15 amino acids. CDR1 and CDR2 (germline): MRHNA, SNTAGT.

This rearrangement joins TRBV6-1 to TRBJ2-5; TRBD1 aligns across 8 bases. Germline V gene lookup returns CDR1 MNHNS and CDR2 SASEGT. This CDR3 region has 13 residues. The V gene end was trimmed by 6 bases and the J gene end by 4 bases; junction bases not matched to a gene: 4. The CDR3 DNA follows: TGTGCCAGCAGCGGACAGGGTCTAGAGACCCAGTACTTC. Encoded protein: CASSGQGLETQYF.

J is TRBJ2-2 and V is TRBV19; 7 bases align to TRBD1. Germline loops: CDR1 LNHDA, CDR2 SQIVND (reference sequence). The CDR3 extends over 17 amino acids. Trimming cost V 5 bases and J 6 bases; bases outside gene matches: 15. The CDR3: CASSDRDSGAHAGELFF. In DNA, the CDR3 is TGTGCCAGTAGTGATCGGGACAGTGGGGCCCACGCCGGGGAGCTGTTTTTT. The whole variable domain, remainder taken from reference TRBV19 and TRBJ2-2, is DGGITQSPKYLFRKEGQNVTLSCEQNLNHDAMYWYRQDPGQGLRLIYYSQIVNDFQKGDIAEGYSVSREKKESFPLTVTSAQKNPTAFYLCASSDRDSGAHAGELFFGEGSRLTVL.

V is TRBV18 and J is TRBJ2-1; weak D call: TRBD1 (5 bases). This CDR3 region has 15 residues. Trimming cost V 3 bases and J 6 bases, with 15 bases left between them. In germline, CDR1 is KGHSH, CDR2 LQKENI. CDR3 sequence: CASSPDNTQANEQFF. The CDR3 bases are TGTGCCAGCTCACCGGACAACACTCAGGCCAATGAGCAGTTCTTC.

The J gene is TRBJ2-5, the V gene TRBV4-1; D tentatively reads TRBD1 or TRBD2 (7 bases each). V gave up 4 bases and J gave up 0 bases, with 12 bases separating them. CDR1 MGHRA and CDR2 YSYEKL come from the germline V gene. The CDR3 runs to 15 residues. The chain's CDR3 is CASSPGGQYQETQYF. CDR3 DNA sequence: TGCGCCAGCAGCCCGGGGGGACAGTACCAAGAGACCCAGTACTTC.

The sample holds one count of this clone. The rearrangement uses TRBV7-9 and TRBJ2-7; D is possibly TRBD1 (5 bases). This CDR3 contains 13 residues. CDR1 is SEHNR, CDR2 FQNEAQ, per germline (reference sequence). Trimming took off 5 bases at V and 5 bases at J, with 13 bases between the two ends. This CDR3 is CASSTQQGNEQYF. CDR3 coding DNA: TGTGCCAGCAGCACGCAGCAGGGAAACGAGCAGTACTTC.

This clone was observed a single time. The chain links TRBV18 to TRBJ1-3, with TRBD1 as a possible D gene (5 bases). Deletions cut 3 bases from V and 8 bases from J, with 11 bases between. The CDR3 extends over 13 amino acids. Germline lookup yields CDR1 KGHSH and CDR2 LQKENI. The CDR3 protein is CASSPYTGDTIYF. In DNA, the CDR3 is TGTGCCAGCTCACCTTACACAGGAGACACCATATATTTT.

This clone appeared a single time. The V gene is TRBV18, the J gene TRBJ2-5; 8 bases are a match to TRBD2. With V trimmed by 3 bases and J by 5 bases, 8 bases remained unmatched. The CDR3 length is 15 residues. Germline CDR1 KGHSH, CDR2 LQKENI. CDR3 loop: CASSPGSGSGETQYF. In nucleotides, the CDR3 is TGTGCCAGCTCACCGGGAAGCGGGAGTGGGGAGACCCAGTACTTC.

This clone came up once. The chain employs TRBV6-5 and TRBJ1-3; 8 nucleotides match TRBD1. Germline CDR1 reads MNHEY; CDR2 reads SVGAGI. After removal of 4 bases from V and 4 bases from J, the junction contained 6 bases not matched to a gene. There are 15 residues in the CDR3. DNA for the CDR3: TGTGCCAGCAGTTCAAACAGGGGGACCGGAAACACCATATATTTT. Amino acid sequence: CASSSNRGTGNTIYF.